This T cell receptor (beta chain) is drawn from a study of beta chain features in type 1 diabetes. This clone occurred a few times. The antigen is undetermined. The CDR3 has 15 residues. V was pared by 1 base and J by 1 base, with 11 bases between. The germline V gene has CDR1 SGHDN and CDR2 FVKESK. As every portion of the isolated RNA was reverse transcribed, the sequencing read expressed TCRB transcripts. Data came from immunoSEQ multiplex PCR; TCRdb stores just in-frame clones and leaves some out. The sample records roughly 300,000 clones, about 13% being singletons. The study, taken as a whole, reports: A moderate, significant TCRB CDR3 shortening appeared in type 1 diabetes across four CD4+ subsets.

Source material: naive CD4+ T cells from blood. The genes are TRBV14 and TRBJ2-7; a weak D match, TRBD2 (6 bases). This clonotype was obtained from a young man with type 1 diabetes. CDR3 coding DNA: TGTGCCAGCAGCCAAGGAGGGCGGGGATCCTACGAGCAGTACTTC. Protein product: CASSQGGRGSYEQYF.